The 31 T cell receptor beta chains reported below all come from one sample, sequenced in a study of blood T cell repertoires in COVID-19. Profiled with immunoSEQ multiplex PCR; TCRdb holds only in-frame clones, not every one. The repertoire holds some 350,000 clones, with 91% as singletons. The sequenced sample was peripheral blood. The receptors shown here come from a woman under 30 who had recovered from COVID-19.

The CDR3 sequence is CAIYLTRGSYEQYV. DNA of the CDR3: TGTGCCATTTACCTCACAAGGGGGTCGTACGAGCAGTACGTC. This chain connects TRBV10-3 to TRBJ2-7, with a weak D call TRBD1 (6 bases). Looked up from germline, CDR1 is ENHRY and CDR2 is SYGVKD. This CDR3 is built from 14 residues. V was cut by 9 bases and J by 4 bases, with 19 bases left in between.

This sequence joins TRBV18 and TRBJ2-1, with 9 nucleotides matching TRBD2. The CDR3 contains 13 residues. V was clipped by 6 bases and J by 9 bases; unmatched bases: 6. Germline V gene sequence: CDR1 KGHSH, CDR2 LQKENI. CDR3: CASSTKREVEQFF. The CDR3 nucleotides read TGTGCCAGCTCCACAAAGCGGGAGGTTGAGCAGTTCTTC.

This chain links TRBV27 with TRBJ2-3; 11 bases map to TRBD2. CDR1 is MNHEY, CDR2 SMNVEV, per germline (reference sequence). The CDR3 runs 17 residues. The J segment lost 3 bases and the V segment lost 5 bases, leaving 10 bases of the junction unmatched. CDR3 nucleotide sequence: TGTGCCAGCAGTCTATTGACTAGCGGGAAGGGAACAGATACGCAGTATTTT. Amino acids: CASSLLTSGKGTDTQYF.

This chain uses TRBV15 with TRBJ2-1; 9 bases agree with TRBD2. Losses at the gene ends were 3 bases for V and 4 bases for J; bases not matched to a gene: 13. The CDR3 length is 18 residues. Germline values: CDR1 LNHNV, CDR2 YYDKDF (reference sequence). The CDR3 region is CATSRRGMSGRSYNEQFF. The CDR3, as DNA: TGTGCCACCAGCAGGAGAGGAATGAGCGGGAGGAGTTACAATGAGCAGTTCTTC.

The chain couples TRBV5-1 to TRBJ2-1, with D tentatively TRBD2 (5 bases). Germline V CDR1 and CDR2: SGHRS, YFSETQ. With 0 bases removed from V and 7 bases from J, the gap between germline ends came to 14 bases. The CDR3 is 15 amino acids. The CDR3 coding sequence is TGCGCCAGCAGCTTGGAGGGCCACTGGGAGAATGAGCAGTTCTTC. The encoded protein is CASSLEGHWENEQFF.

The chain has TRBV7-8 and TRBJ2-3; TRBD2 agrees at 12 bases. The CDR3 is 16 amino acids. The germline gives CDR1 SGHVS, CDR2 FQNEAQ. Unmatched junction bases numbered 8, after V lost 5 bases and J lost 5 bases. The CDR3 DNA reads TGTGCCAGCAGCGGGCGACTAGCGGGAGAACGAGATACGCAGTATTTT. It is translated as CASSGRLAGERDTQYF.

The CDR3 DNA follows: TGTGCCAGCAGCTCCCCTCGGACTAGCGGGCATGCTTACAATGAGCAGTTCTTC. Residues: CASSSPRTSGHAYNEQFF. The rearrangement links TRBV7-9 to TRBJ2-1, with 11 bases fitting TRBD2. Germline CDR1 SEHNR, CDR2 FQNEAQ (reference sequence). The CDR3 runs to 18 residues. V gave up 4 bases and J gave up 4 bases; unmatched junction bases: 12.

The chain couples TRBV30 to TRBJ1-4, with D possibly TRBD1 on 6 matching bases. Germline V gene data show CDR1 as GTSNPN and CDR2 as SVGIG (reference sequence). Trimming shortened V by 0 bases and J by 8 bases, and 19 bases separated the two germline ends. The CDR3 contains 16 residues. Written as DNA, the CDR3 is TGTGCCTGGAGTGTCCAGGGGTCCCTTGGAAGGGAAAAACTGTTTTTT. Its translation: CAWSVQGSLGREKLFF.

The CDR3 loop is CASSDGGHRINEQFF. DNA of the CDR3: TGTGCCAGCAGCGACGGGGGGCATCGGATCAATGAGCAGTTCTTC. The chain couples TRBV28 to TRBJ2-1, with a tentative D call TRBD2 (7 bases). The CDR3 is 15 amino acids. V shed 6 bases and J shed 6 bases, with 18 bases lying between them. Germline V gives CDR1 MDHEN, CDR2 SYDVKM.

V usage is TRBV11-2 and J usage is TRBJ2-1, with 13 bases that match TRBD2. This CDR3 spans 15 amino acids. J was trimmed by 8 bases and V by 5 bases; bases with no gene match: 6. Germline V lookup: CDR1 SGHAT, CDR2 FQNNGV. The CDR3 nucleotides are TGTGCCAGCAGCCTAGGACTAGCGGGAGCTCATGAGCAGTTCTTC. Translation gives CASSLGLAGAHEQFF. Full variable domain (remainder filled in from reference TRBV11-2 and TRBJ2-1): EAGVAQSPRYKIIEKRQSVAFWCNPISGHATLYWYQQILGQGPKLLIQFQNNGVVDDSQLPKDRFSAERLKGVDSTLKIQPAKLEDSAVYLCASSLGLAGAHEQFFGPGTRLTVL.

The chain joins TRBV19 to TRBJ2-1, with 16 bases fitting TRBD2. With V trimmed by 7 bases and J by 7 bases, 10 bases remained unmatched. The germline V gene encodes CDR1 LNHDA and CDR2 SQIVND (reference sequence). The CDR3 consists of 17 residues. The CDR3 region has the DNA TGTGCCAGTACCCACGGGACTAGCGGGAGGGGGGGTAATGAGCAGTTCTTC. Protein: CASTHGTSGRGGNEQFF.

J is TRBJ2-3 and V is TRBV5-1, with a weak D call TRBD2 (5 bases). Trimming removed 4 bases from V and 0 bases from J, with 12 bases in between. The CDR3 runs 15 residues. CDR1 is SGHRS and CDR2 is YFSETQ in the germline V gene. CDR3 protein: CASSPPGYSTDTQYF. In DNA form, the CDR3 reads TGCGCCAGCAGCCCCCCGGGGTATAGCACAGATACGCAGTATTTT.

This clone was counted a few times. The chain combines TRBV28 with TRBJ1-2; D gene uncertain. The CDR3 spans 15 residues. V shed 2 bases and J shed 10 bases, with 20 bases lying between them. CDR1 is MDHEN, CDR2 SYDVKM, per germline. The CDR3: CASSLAPVGSVAYTF. CDR3 coding DNA: TGTGCCAGCAGTTTAGCCCCCGTAGGGAGCGTGGCCTACACCTTC.

This clone showed up just a few times. The rearrangement joins TRBV4-3 to TRBJ1-1; D ambiguous. CDR1 and CDR2 from the germline V gene are LGHNA and YSLEER. V gave up 2 bases and J gave up 1 base, with 8 bases separating them. This CDR3 is built from 14 residues. CDR3 protein: CASSQWRGNTEAFF. DNA of the CDR3: TGCGCCAGCAGCCAATGGCGAGGGAACACTGAAGCTTTCTTT.

This chain links TRBV7-9 with TRBJ2-1; D remains unclear. Trimming cost V 3 bases and J 10 bases, with 19 bases left between them. Germline assignment: CDR1 SEHNR and CDR2 FQNEAQ (reference sequence). The CDR3 runs 15 residues. The CDR3 loop reads CASSFSLRRSEEQFF. CDR3 nucleotides: TGTGCCAGCAGCTTTAGCCTACGCCGGTCAGAAGAGCAGTTCTTC.

The chain links TRBV2 to TRBJ2-1; a possible D gene is TRBD2 (5 bases). From germline, CDR1 is SNHLY and CDR2 FYNNEI. The CDR3 totals 12 residues. Between the trimmed V and J ends, which lost 8 bases and 0 bases, there was a span of 5 bases. The CDR3, as DNA: TGTGCCAGCGGGAGCTCCTACAATGAGCAGTTCTTC. It translates to CASGSSYNEQFF.

The chain couples TRBV6-6 to TRBJ2-3; D possibly corresponds to TRBD2 (5 bases). Germline CDR1 and CDR2: MNHNY and SVGAGI (reference sequence). V was pared by 11 bases and J by 3 bases, with 15 bases between. CDR3 length: 13 amino acids. The CDR3 nucleotides are TGTGCCTCCGGGAACATCTTTACAGATACGCAGTATTTT. This sequence encodes CASGNIFTDTQYF.

The chain employs TRBV10-2 and TRBJ2-3, with TRBD2 as a possible D gene (7 bases). The V end lost 10 bases, the J end lost 0 bases, and 26 bases lay between the germline ends. Germline assignment: CDR1 WSHSY and CDR2 SAAADI. CDR3 length: 18 amino acids. The CDR3 nucleotides are TGCGCCACCATTCCCCGCGGGGGCGGGAGTGTAAGCACAGATACGCAGTATTTT. Its translation is CATIPRGGGSVSTDTQYF.

This clone was seen a handful of times. CDR3 protein: CASTFRDIRDTYSYEQYV. CDR3 bases: TGCGCCAGCACCTTCCGAGATATCCGGGACACTTACTCCTACGAGCAGTACGTC. The chain couples TRBV10-1 to TRBJ2-7, with D perhaps TRBD1 (6 bases). This CDR3 has 18 residues. The germline V gene has CDR1 WNHNN and CDR2 SYGVQD (reference sequence). The germline V and J ends were trimmed by 7 bases and 0 bases, with 25 bases remaining between them.

The V and J genes are TRBV6-5 and TRBJ1-2; 7 bases are a match to TRBD1. CDR3 length equals 14 residues. The V gene end was trimmed by 6 bases and the J gene end by 4 bases; junction bases not matched to a gene: 8. Germline assignment: CDR1 MNHEY and CDR2 SVGAGI. Here the CDR3 reads CASSDRVPIYGYTF. The CDR3 DNA follows: TGTGCCAGCAGCGACAGGGTTCCCATCTATGGCTACACCTTC.

The chain is built from TRBV5-6 and TRBJ2-1; D is unclear. CDR1 and CDR2 from the germline V gene are SGHDT and YYEEEE. V was shortened by 6 bases and J by 2 bases, with 15 bases between the two germline ends. The length of the CDR3 is 15 residues. The CDR3 DNA reads as TGTGCCAGCATGAGCGTTGGAGCCCCCTACAATGAGCAGTTCTTC. It is translated as CASMSVGAPYNEQFF. Looking up the rest from reference TRBV5-6 and TRBJ2-1 gives the full variable domain: DAGVTQSPTHLIKTRGQQVTLRCSPKSGHDTVSWYQQALGQGPQFIFQYYEEEERQRGNFPDRFSGHQFPNYSSELNVNALLLGDSALYLCASMSVGAPYNEQFFGPGTRLTVL.

The rearrangement uses TRBV5-6 and TRBJ1-6; D remains unclear. Germline CDR1 SGHDT, CDR2 YYEEEE. This CDR3 spans 19 amino acids. The V end lost 1 base, the J end lost 8 bases, and 25 bases lay between the germline ends. CDR3 loop: CASSLFGVYGSIYDSPLHF. The DNA for the CDR3 is TGTGCCAGCAGCTTGTTCGGAGTCTATGGATCGATCTACGATTCACCCCTCCACTTT.

The V call is TRBV18, the J call TRBJ2-2; TRBD1 might be the D (6 bases). Trimming cost V 0 bases and J 3 bases, with 14 bases left between them. The CDR3 runs to 17 residues. Germline V CDR1 and CDR2: KGHSH, LQKENI. CDR3 sequence: CASSPPRFGGDTGELFF. The CDR3 region has the DNA TGTGCCAGCTCACCACCGCGGTTTGGGGGCGACACCGGGGAGCTGTTTTTT.

The genes are TRBV7-2 and TRBJ2-7, with TRBD2 matching 11 bases. The V gene end was trimmed by 6 bases and the J gene end by 1 base; junction bases not matched to a gene: 5. Germline V gene sequence: CDR1 SGHTA, CDR2 FQGNSA. The CDR3 is 15 amino acids. In DNA form, the CDR3 reads TGTGCCAGCAGGGATACTAGCGGGAGTTCCTACGAGCAGTACGTC. Amino acids: CASRDTSGSSYEQYV.

The chain couples TRBV10-2 to TRBJ2-3; 8 bases map to TRBD2. This CDR3 region has 13 residues. Germline CDR1 and CDR2: WSHSY and SAAADI. The trim removed 6 bases at V and 2 bases at J, leaving 1 base unmatched. DNA for the CDR3: TGCGCCAGCAGACTAGCGGACACAGATACGCAGTATTTT. This codes for CASRLADTDTQYF.

Here the CDR3 DNA reads TGTGCCAGCAGCTTAGCGAGGGCAGGGGTAAATTCACCCCTCCACTTT. Its translation is CASSLARAGVNSPLHF. The gene calls are TRBV7-2 and TRBJ1-6; D may be TRBD1 (6 bases). Germline-derived CDR1 and CDR2 are SGHTA and FQGNSA. Trimming removed 0 bases from V and 7 bases from J, with 13 bases in between. The CDR3 loop spans 16 amino acids.

J is TRBJ2-5 and V is TRBV6-2 or TRBV6-3; a possible D gene is TRBD1 (6 bases). Looked up from germline, CDR1 is MNHEY and CDR2 is SVGEGT. CDR3 length equals 16 residues. Trimming took 6 bases from V and 3 from J, leaving 20 bases between them. The CDR3 DNA follows: TGTGCCAGCAGGCCTTTCCGACCTCAGGGGAAAGAGACCCAGTACTTC. It encodes CASRPFRPQGKETQYF.

With regard to this clone: The junction departs from the called germline gene at one end, perhaps through a read error. This chain uses TRBV3-1 (or the pseudogene TRBV3-2) with TRBJ2-5; possibly TRBD1 for D (6 bases). The CDR3 covers 15 residues. Germline-derived CDR1 and CDR2 are LGHDT and YNNKEL (reference sequence). The CDR3 coding sequence is TGTGCCAGCAGCCCAATAGCTGGGGGCCAAGAGATCCAGTACTTC. Protein product: CASSPIAGGQEIQYF.

V and J are TRBV9 and TRBJ1-6; D may be TRBD1 (5 bases). The CDR3 runs to 16 residues. Germline CDR1 reads SGDLS; CDR2 reads YYNGEE. V gave up 0 bases and J gave up 0 bases, with 7 bases separating them. In DNA, the CDR3 is TGTGCCAGCAGCGTAGGCGACAGCTCCTATAATTCACCCCTCCACTTT. It codes for CASSVGDSSYNSPLHF.

The rearrangement uses TRBV18 and TRBJ2-3, with 7 bases that match TRBD1. The germline V gene has CDR1 KGHSH and CDR2 LQKENI. Losses at the gene ends were 8 bases for V and 2 bases for J; bases not matched to a gene: 10. The CDR3 extends over 15 amino acids. The DNA of the CDR3 is TGTGCCAGCCACAGGGGTAGAGAGCTCACAGATACGCAGTATTTT. Amino acids: CASHRGRELTDTQYF.

The gene calls are TRBV10-3 and TRBJ2-1, with unresolved D. CDR3 size: 15 residues. Trimming took off 4 bases at V and 0 bases at J, with 10 bases between the two ends. Germline CDR1 reads ENHRY; CDR2 reads SYGVKD. CDR3 sequence (DNA): TGTGCCATCAGTGTGTCCCTCGGCTCCTACAATGAGCAGTTCTTC. Encoded protein: CAISVSLGSYNEQFF.